One sample yielded the 5 T cell receptor beta chains listed below, sequenced in a study of cytomegalovirus exposure and HLA in healthy donors. The PCR had 60 Vbeta and 13 Jbeta primers. Some clones are missing from TCRdb's copy, which holds only in-frame ones; the method was immunoSEQ multiplex PCR. The table includes over 55,000 clones, roughly 70% detected once. Sequenced: PBMCs. These receptors were obtained from a woman aged 45-60 years in good health and CMV-seropositive.

V and J are TRBV29-1 and TRBJ2-3, with 10 nucleotides matching TRBD2. CDR3 length: 16 residues. CDR1 and CDR2 from the germline V gene are SQVTM and ANQGSEA. V lost 3 bases to trimming and J lost 0 bases; unmatched junction nucleotides: 6. The CDR3 DNA reads as TGCAGCGTTGATGGTACTAGCGGGACTAGCACAGATACGCAGTATTTT. It codes for CSVDGTSGTSTDTQYF.

This rearrangement joins TRBV30 to TRBJ2-3; 8 positions match TRBD1. The CDR3 spans 12 residues. With 6 bases clipped from V and 11 bases from J, the junction kept 10 bases outside the gene matches. CDR1 and CDR2 from the germline V gene are GTSNPN and SVGIG (reference sequence). The chain's CDR3 is CACAPGQGLQYF. For the CDR3, the DNA is TGTGCCTGCGCCCCTGGACAGGGTTTGCAGTATTTT.

This chain joins TRBV7-3 and TRBJ2-7; possible D gene TRBD2, 6 bases. This CDR3 spans 12 amino acids. Trimming pared 2 bases from V and 10 bases from J, leaving 12 bases between. Germline CDR1 reads SGHTA; CDR2 reads FQGTGA. CDR3 DNA sequence: TGTGCCAGCAGCTTAGGCGGGACCGATCAGTACTTC. Its protein product is CASSLGGTDQYF.

The chain joins TRBV7-8 to TRBJ2-1, with D perhaps matching TRBD2 (6 bases). V shed 4 bases and J shed 8 bases, with 18 bases lying between them. The CDR3 consists of 15 residues. CDR1 is SGHVS, CDR2 FQNEAQ, per germline. Here the CDR3 reads CASSYLLGGAYEQFF. For the CDR3, the DNA is TGTGCCAGCAGCTACCTTTTGGGCGGGGCATATGAGCAGTTCTTC.

This chain joins TRBV28 and TRBJ1-2, with a possible D match to TRBD1 (5 bases). This CDR3 is built from 13 residues. Germline CDR1 and CDR2: MDHEN and SYDVKM. V shed 6 bases and J shed 2 bases, with 10 bases lying between them. CDR3 sequence reads: CASSLQVNYGYTF. CDR3 sequence (DNA): TGTGCCAGCAGCCTACAGGTCAACTATGGCTACACCTTC.